Below are 5 T cell receptor beta chains sequenced from a single sample in a study of blood T cell repertoires in COVID-19 (dated by TCRdb to 2020 to 2022). The library was built by means of the immunoSEQ multiplex PCR assay. Drawn from immuneACCESS, this table holds only the in-frame rearrangements with V and J called that TCRdb kept. Clones are partly lost; checked studies trace under half to an unresolved V gene and leave the rest unexplained. Recorded for this sample are over 200,000 clones; about 84% of them occurred a single time. About 2% of the sample belongs to the ten largest clones. Input material: PBMCs or T cells enriched from blood (not recorded which). The receptors were gathered from a man in his fifties or sixties who had recovered from COVID-19.

The rearrangement links TRBV7-9 to TRBJ1-2; 7 bases match TRBD1. This CDR3 spans 13 amino acids. CDR1 and CDR2 from the germline V gene are SEHNR and FQNEAQ (reference sequence). V was clipped by 6 bases and J by 3 bases; unmatched bases: 4. Here the CDR3 DNA reads TGTGCCAGCAGATCCACAGGGGACTATGGCTACACCTTC. Amino acids: CASRSTGDYGYTF.

V gene TRBV27 combines with J gene TRBJ2-7; 7 nucleotides match TRBD1. Unmatched junction bases numbered 15, after V lost 6 bases and J lost 7 bases. This CDR3 is 15 amino acids long. The germline V gene encodes CDR1 MNHEY and CDR2 SMNVEV (reference sequence). As DNA, the CDR3 is TGTGCCAGCAGCAAACAGGGGAACGCACCTGGAGAGCAGTACTTC. It yields the protein CASSKQGNAPGEQYF.

The chain has TRBV5-1 and TRBJ1-3; D might be TRBD1 (6 bases). The length of the CDR3 is 15 residues. V was trimmed by 2 bases and J by 6 bases, leaving 15 bases between them. In germline, CDR1 is SGHRS, CDR2 YFSETQ. The CDR3 DNA reads as TGCGCCAGCAGCTTACAGGGACCTGGAGAAAACACCATATATTTT. Amino acids: CASSLQGPGENTIYF. Based on the CDR3 plus reference TRBV5-1 and TRBJ1-3, the full variable domain is KAGVTQTPRYLIKTRGQQVTLSCSPISGHRSVSWYQQTPGQGLQFLFEYFSETQRNKGNFPGRFSGRQFSNSRSEMNVSTLELGDSALYLCASSLQGPGENTIYFGEGSWLTVV.

CDR3 sequence: CASRPTGDTEAFF. CDR3 sequence (DNA): TGTGCCAGCAGACCGACAGGGGACACTGAAGCTTTCTTT. The chain uses TRBV27 and TRBJ1-1; 8 bases agree with TRBD1. In germline, CDR1 is MNHEY, CDR2 SMNVEV (reference sequence). With 6 bases clipped from V and 3 bases from J, the junction kept 3 bases outside the gene matches. The CDR3 runs 13 residues.

The V and J genes are TRBV27 and TRBJ1-5; 9 bases agree with TRBD1. Germline V CDR1 and CDR2: MNHEY, SMNVEV (reference sequence). The CDR3 loop spans 16 amino acids. The trim removed 3 bases at V and 2 bases at J, leaving 5 bases unmatched. This CDR3 reads CASSFGTGRGNQPQHF. CDR3 DNA sequence: TGTGCCAGCAGTTTCGGGACAGGGAGGGGCAATCAGCCCCAGCATTTT.